This T cell receptor beta chain appears in the sequencing data of a study of identical twins. A universal primer site came from template switching; cDNA carried unique molecular identifiers. MiXCR was run by TCRdb on the 5' RACE reads, yielding one entry per CDR3 protein. The sample includes hundreds of thousands of distinct CDR3 sequences, around 20% seen only once; the top ten take about 4.5%. J was trimmed by 7 bases and V by 0 bases; bases with no gene match: 8. Germline V CDR1 and CDR2: SGDLS, YYNGEE. The CDR3 loop spans 16 amino acids. These data also featured in a second study, about T cells expressing NK-cell markers.

Sequencing used PBMCs. The TCR comes from a woman between 18 and 29 years old in good health. The rearrangement links TRBV9 to TRBJ2-1; TRBD2 matches 9 bases. CDR3 bases: TGTGCCAGCAGCGTAGGGGGTAGCGGGAGCTTGAATGAGCAGTTCTTC. Translation: CASSVGGSGSLNEQFF.